The 11 T cell receptor beta chains below all came from one sample that was sequenced in a study of T cell changes during pregnancy in multiple sclerosis. Data came from immunoSEQ multiplex PCR; TCRdb stores just in-frame clones and leaves some out. Altogether 70,000 to 100,000 clones are present, just under 95% being singletons, with the ten largest covering 4.3%. The sample here was peripheral blood, taken in the first trimester of pregnancy. These receptors were collected from a female donor with multiple sclerosis, enrolled in a pregnancy study.

The J gene is TRBJ2-3, the V gene TRBV6-4, with D uncertain. CDR3 length: 17 residues. The germline CDR1 and CDR2 sequences are MRHNA and SNTAGT. V was shortened by 3 bases and J by 1 base, with 17 bases between the two germline ends. The CDR3 DNA is TGTGCCAGCAGTGAAATAAGACTGACGGGTGGCACAGATACGCAGTATTTT. This gives the protein CASSEIRLTGGTDTQYF.

V usage is TRBV10-3 and J usage is TRBJ2-7; D may be TRBD2 (7 bases). The germline CDR1 and CDR2 sequences are ENHRY and SYGVKD. This CDR3 has 12 amino acids. Trimming removed 7 bases at V and 3 bases at J, with 10 bases between. The DNA for the CDR3 is TGTGCCATCAAGGGGGGGCACTACGAGCAGTACTTC. It is translated as CAIKGGHYEQYF.

This clone was seen once. The V call is TRBV9, the J call TRBJ1-1, with a possible D match to TRBD1 (5 bases). The CDR3 runs 13 residues. Trimming cost V 5 bases and J 1 base, with 9 bases left between them. Germline CDR1 reads SGDLS; CDR2 reads YYNGEE. CDR3 sequence: CASRGTGNTEAFF. Here the CDR3 DNA reads TGTGCCAGCAGAGGTACAGGGAACACTGAAGCTTTCTTT.

V usage is TRBV30 and J usage is TRBJ1-3; unclear D gene. Germline loops: CDR1 GTSNPN, CDR2 SVGIG (reference sequence). The CDR3 totals 13 residues. With 0 bases removed from V and 1 base from J, the gap between germline ends came to 4 bases. The CDR3, as DNA: TGTGCCTGGAGTGTACTTTCTGGAAACACCATATATTTT. Protein sequence: CAWSVLSGNTIYF.

CDR3 protein: CASSVGLAGGHYNEQFF. The CDR3 nucleotides read TGTGCCAGCAGCGTAGGACTAGCGGGGGGGCACTACAATGAGCAGTTCTTC. This chain joins TRBV7-9 and TRBJ2-1; 15 bases fit TRBD2. Looked up from germline, CDR1 is SEHNR and CDR2 is FQNEAQ (reference sequence). This CDR3 is 17 amino acids long. With 5 bases clipped from V and 3 bases from J, the junction kept 5 bases outside the gene matches.

This sequence joins TRBV7-3 and TRBJ1-1; TRBD1 matches at 9 bases. This CDR3 has 14 amino acids. Looked up from germline, CDR1 is SGHTA and CDR2 is FQGTGA. The V segment lost 5 bases and the J segment 5 bases; nucleotides outside the gene matches: 6. CDR3: CASSHTGGRTEAFF. In DNA, the CDR3 is TGTGCCAGCAGCCACACAGGGGGCAGGACTGAAGCTTTCTTT.

The rearrangement joins TRBV27 to TRBJ2-1; TRBD2 might be the D (7 bases). Germline CDR1 reads MNHEY; CDR2 reads SMNVEV (reference sequence). This CDR3 region has 15 residues. Trimming cost V 2 bases and J 8 bases, with 16 bases left between them. The CDR3 nucleotides are TGTGCCAGCAGTTTAAGGGGGGGTATGTTGGATGAGCAGTTCTTC. Protein sequence: CASSLRGGMLDEQFF.

This clone was observed once. The genes are TRBV12-5 and TRBJ1-5; the D is unclear. The V end was cut by 0 bases, the J end by 6 bases, with 6 bases between. The CDR3 contains 13 residues. Germline V gene lookup returns CDR1 LGHNT and CDR2 FRNRAP. The CDR3 region is CASGLVLFQPQHF. The CDR3 region has the DNA TGTGCTAGTGGTTTGGTACTGTTTCAGCCCCAGCATTTT.

The V and J genes are TRBV5-1 and TRBJ1-4, with TRBD1 identical over 9 bases. The V segment lost 4 bases and the J segment 8 bases; nucleotides outside the gene matches: 21. This CDR3 region has 19 residues. The germline gives CDR1 SGHRS, CDR2 YFSETQ. The CDR3 coding sequence is TGCGCCAGCAGCGGTGGGGGCGTCCCGGGACAGGGTCAGTCGGAAAAACTGTTTTTT. Protein sequence: CASSGGGVPGQGQSEKLFF.

V usage is TRBV11-1 and J usage is TRBJ1-1, with 7 bases that match TRBD1. The CDR3 has 17 amino acids. The germline CDR1 and CDR2 sequences are SGHAT and FQDESV (reference sequence). J lost 6 bases, V lost 0 bases, and 13 bases had no gene match. In DNA, the CDR3 is TGTGCCAGCAGCTTAGCGCTGGGGGCAGGGGGATATTCTGAAGCTTTCTTT. This codes for CASSLALGAGGYSEAFF.

The J gene is TRBJ2-2, the V gene TRBV5-1, with a tentative D call TRBD1 (5 bases). The CDR3 extends over 15 amino acids. The V gene lost 1 base and the J gene lost 0 bases, with 7 bases spanning the gap. Germline lookup yields CDR1 SGHRS and CDR2 YFSETQ. CDR3 sequence (DNA): TGCGCCAGCAGCTTGCGGACAACGAACACCGGGGAGCTGTTTTTT. Protein: CASSLRTTNTGELFF. Drawing the rest from reference TRBV5-1 and TRBJ2-2, the complete variable domain is KAGVTQTPRYLIKTRGQQVTLSCSPISGHRSVSWYQQTPGQGLQFLFEYFSETQRNKGNFPGRFSGRQFSNSRSEMNVSTLELGDSALYLCASSLRTTNTGELFFGEGSRLTVL.